The 25 T cell receptor beta chains in this list originate from one sample, sequenced in a study of T cell clonality in common variable immunodeficiency. Study-level findings and limits: Reportedly, TCR beta sequences from common variable immunodeficiency showed fewer deletions and N-nucleotide insertions.

Their recognized antigens are unknown. The protocol was immunoSEQ multiplex PCR, while the TCRdb copy is restricted to in-frame clones and leaves out a portion. Recorded here are over 11,000 clones, none singletons. The sample comprised peripheral blood mononuclear cells. All receptors derive from a human donor with common variable immunodeficiency.

About this clone: Read coverage stops 3 residues before the CDR3 terminus; the germline J gene supplies the remainder. The chain carries TRBV7-2 and TRBJ2-2; maybe TRBD1 (6 bases). V was pared by 7 bases and J by 0 bases, with 12 bases between. From germline, CDR1 is SGHTA and CDR2 FQGNSA. The CDR3 spans 15 residues. CDR3 DNA (partial): TGTGCCAGCACCAAATGGGGGCCGAACACCGGGGAG. It specifies CASTKWGPNTGE. The CDR3 in full is CASTKWGPNTGELFF.

Notes on this clone: The read is 3 residues too short to cover the CDR3 end, so that end is filled in from the germline J gene. V gene TRBV7-2 combines with J gene TRBJ2-5; 10 bases map to TRBD2. Germline V gene sequence: CDR1 SGHTA, CDR2 FQGNSA. V shed 0 bases and J 3 bases; nucleotides not matched to a gene: 1. The CDR3 spans 15 residues. Here the CDR3 reads CASSLAGTSEETQYF. The CDR3 bases that were read are TGTGCCAGCAGCTTAGCCGGGACTAGCGAAGAGACC.

Turning to this clone: The CDR3 end falls 3 residues outside the read, so it is completed with the germline J gene. The J gene is TRBJ2-5, the V gene TRBV18; D remains ambiguous. The CDR3 is made up of 11 amino acids. V was shortened by 3 bases and J by 7 bases, with 6 bases between the two germline ends. Germline V gene lookup returns CDR1 KGHSH and CDR2 LQKENI. The CDR3 bases that were read are TGTGCCAGCTCACCCGAAGGGACC. This sequence encodes CASSPEGT. The whole CDR3 reads CASSPEGTQYF. The variable domain in full, with the rest retrieved from reference TRBV18 and TRBJ2-5, is NAGVMQNPRHLVRRRGQEARLRCSPMKGHSHVYWYRQLPEEGLKFMVYLQKENIIDESGMPKERFSAEFPKEGPSILRIQQVVRGDSAAYFCASSPEGTQYFGPGTRLLVL.

Comment on this clone: The read comes to an end 3 residues before the CDR3 does, leaving the germline J gene to fill in the end. This chain links TRBV11-1 with TRBJ1-1; no definite D call. V was shortened by 3 bases and J by 3 bases, with 11 bases between the two germline ends. CDR1 and CDR2 from the germline V gene are SGHAT and FQDESV (reference sequence). The CDR3 has 14 amino acids. CDR3 sequence: CASSFWQDYTEAFF. The sequenced CDR3 bases are TGTGCCAGCAGCTTCTGGCAGGATTACACTGAA.

This clone was picked up a small number of times. The CDR3 extends 3 residues past the end of the read, so its final part is completed from the germline J gene. The gene calls are TRBV19 and TRBJ2-5; no clear D. Germline values: CDR1 LNHDA, CDR2 SQIVND (reference sequence). V lost 5 bases and J lost 3, with 10 bases in between. This CDR3 region has 13 residues. The CDR3 sequence is CASSSTSEETQYF. The part of the CDR3 DNA that was read is TGTGCCAGTAGTTCGACATCGGAAGAGACC.

This clone has a handful of counts. The sequenced part of the CDR3 DNA is TGTGCCAGCAGCTTAAGCGGGAGCTTTAATCAGCCC. It encodes CASSLSGSFNQP. The whole CDR3 protein reads CASSLSGSFNQPQHF. This chain joins TRBV7-9 and TRBJ1-5; D gene unclear. The CDR3 end lies 3 residues beyond the end of the read and is filled in from the germline J gene. The CDR3 sequence is 15 residues long. V was trimmed by 2 bases and J by 4 bases, leaving 12 bases between them. Germline V lookup: CDR1 SEHNR, CDR2 FQNEAQ (reference sequence).

This clone was seen a handful of times. The read ends 3 residues shy of where the CDR3 ends; the end is completed using the germline J gene. The sample holds other DNA sequences that translate to the same CDR3. The J gene is TRBJ1-2, the V gene TRBV7-3; D is uncertain. The germline CDR1 and CDR2 sequences are SGHTA and FQGTGA. Deletions cut 3 bases from V and 4 bases from J, with 9 bases between. The length of the CDR3 is 13 residues. This chain's CDR3 is CASSLSGGYGYTF. The sequenced part of the CDR3 DNA is TGTGCCAGCAGCTTGTCAGGAGGCTATGGC.

This clone appeared a few times. The DNA ends 3 residues before the CDR3 does, and the rest of the CDR3 is filled in from the germline J gene. The V and J genes are TRBV19 and TRBJ2-7; 13 nucleotides line up with TRBD2. The CDR3 is made up of 15 amino acids. Germline V gives CDR1 LNHDA, CDR2 SQIVND (reference sequence). The V gene end was trimmed by 6 bases and the J gene end by 3 bases; junction bases not matched to a gene: 5. The CDR3 loop is CASSQGLAGSYEQYF. The sequenced CDR3 bases are TGTGCCAGTAGCCAGGGACTAGCGGGGAGCTACGAG.

Note on this clone: The read stops 3 residues short of the end of the CDR3; the missing end is completed from the germline J gene. The rearrangement uses TRBV18 and TRBJ2-1, with TRBD2 matching 7 bases. J lost 9 bases, V lost 0 bases, and 11 bases had no gene match. CDR3 length: 16 residues. In germline, CDR1 is KGHSH, CDR2 LQKENI. This CDR3 is CASSPPSLAARGEQFF. The part of the CDR3 DNA that was read is TGTGCCAGCTCACCACCATCCCTAGCGGCTCGGGGTGAG.

A note on this clone: The read is 3 residues too short to cover the CDR3 end, so that end is filled in from the germline J gene. The V gene is TRBV5-1, the J gene TRBJ1-6; possibly TRBD1 for D (6 bases). CDR3 length: 16 amino acids. Trimming took 0 bases from V and 5 from J, leaving 12 bases between them. CDR1 is SGHRS, CDR2 YFSETQ, per germline. CDR3 region: CASSLVGGKNNSPLHF. Incomplete CDR3 DNA: TGCGCCAGCAGCTTGGTAGGGGGAAAGAATAATTCACCC.

This clone has more than one count but fewer than ten. From the germline J gene comes the end of the CDR3, since the read stops 3 residues before it. The chain is built from TRBV19 and TRBJ2-2; no firm D call. Germline V gene sequence: CDR1 LNHDA, CDR2 SQIVND (reference sequence). With 11 bases removed from V and 1 base from J, the gap between germline ends came to 5 bases. The CDR3 runs 11 residues. The part of the CDR3 DNA that was read is TGTGCCGGCGGGAACACCGGGGAG. Translating gives CAGGNTGE. The whole CDR3 region reads CAGGNTGELFF.

In regard to this clone: Read sequence stops 3 residues before the CDR3 end, and the germline J gene provides the missing end. The chain recombines TRBV19 with TRBJ1-3; 10 nucleotides line up with TRBD1. This CDR3 comprises 17 residues. The germline V gene encodes CDR1 LNHDA and CDR2 SQIVND (reference sequence). V lost 9 bases to trimming and J lost 0 bases; unmatched junction nucleotides: 11. The CDR3 DNA, read in part, is TGTGCCAGGAGGGGACAGGGGCTATCCGACTCTGGAAACACC. As protein: CARRGQGLSDSGNT. The whole CDR3 protein reads CARRGQGLSDSGNTIYF.

To note about this clone: Sequencing ends 3 residues short of the CDR3 end; the germline J gene provides the rest. The chain links TRBV7-3 to TRBJ2-1; tentative D call: TRBD1 (8 bases). The germline V and J ends were trimmed by 5 bases and 4 bases, with 15 bases remaining between them. This CDR3 has 15 amino acids. CDR1 is SGHTA and CDR2 is FQGTGA in the germline V gene. The CDR3 DNA, read in part, is TGTGCCAGCAGCCTACAGGGGGGGAGTTACAATGAG. It encodes CASSLQGGSYNE. The entire CDR3 sequence reads CASSLQGGSYNEQFF. Supplemented by reference TRBV7-3 and TRBJ2-1, the full variable domain reads GAGVSQTPSNKVTEKGKYVELRCDPISGHTALYWYRQSLGQGPEFLIYFQGTGAADDSGLPNDRFFAVRPEGSVSTLKIQRTERGDSAVYLCASSLQGGSYNEQFFGPGTRLTVL.

This clone was seen a handful of times. The read comes to an end 3 residues before the CDR3 does, leaving the germline J gene to fill in the end. The V call is TRBV7-9, the J call TRBJ2-1, with D tentatively TRBD2 (5 bases). CDR1 and CDR2 (germline): SEHNR, FQNEAQ (reference sequence). V shed 2 bases and J shed 5 bases, with 13 bases lying between them. The CDR3 has 15 amino acids. The CDR3 bases that were read are TGTGCCAGCAGCTTATTTGGCGGGTGGAACAATGAG. Protein product: CASSLFGGWNNE. The entire CDR3 is CASSLFGGWNNEQFF.

This clone is deemed medium-sized. Read data end 3 residues before the CDR3 end; the end is taken from the germline J gene. This chain links TRBV7-8 with TRBJ2-3, with a possible D match to TRBD2 (6 bases). This CDR3 has 16 amino acids. The ends were cut back, 3 bases at V and 2 bases at J, with 15 bases in the middle. Germline V CDR1 and CDR2: SGHVS, FQNEAQ. CDR3: CASSFRGAGLTDTQYF. CDR3 DNA (partial): TGTGCCAGCAGCTTCCGAGGGGCGGGGCTCACAGATACG.

Only a few counts were recorded for this clone. The read terminates 3 residues ahead of where the CDR3 ends, so the germline J gene completes it. The chain uses TRBV6-2 or TRBV6-3 and TRBJ2-5, with 7 bases that match TRBD1. CDR1 and CDR2 from the germline V gene are MNHEY and SVGEGT. The CDR3 runs to 13 residues. J gave up 2 bases and V 6 bases, and 3 bases lay outside the gene matches. CDR3 in amino acids: CASSDRVQETQYF. The sequenced CDR3 bases are TGTGCCAGCAGCGACAGGGTTCAAGAGACC.

This clone was seen only a few times. The CDR3 bases that were read are TGTGCCAGCTCCCCGGACGGGGGTCAGCCC. Protein product: CASSPDGGQP. The whole CDR3 protein is CASSPDGGQPQHF. The rearrangement joins TRBV18 to TRBJ1-5, with TRBD1 as a possible D gene (5 bases). The read terminates 3 residues ahead of where the CDR3 ends, so the germline J gene completes it. The CDR3 loop spans 13 amino acids. Trimming removed 6 bases from V and 6 bases from J, with 12 bases in between. Germline V gene lookup returns CDR1 KGHSH and CDR2 LQKENI.

There are a few counts of this clone. Read coverage stops 3 residues before the CDR3 terminus; the germline J gene supplies the remainder. This rearrangement joins TRBV19 to TRBJ2-7; TRBD2 is a possible D gene (7 bases). The CDR3 is 15 residues long. V was clipped by 4 bases and J by 4 bases, with 17 bases between them. The germline V gene encodes CDR1 LNHDA and CDR2 SQIVND (reference sequence). The CDR3 bases that were read are TGTGCCAGTAGTACAAAGGGGGGGACATCTTACGAG. Its protein is CASSTKGGTSYE. The complete CDR3 sequence is CASSTKGGTSYEQYF.

In its sample, this clone was seen a few times. The read is 3 residues too short to cover the CDR3 end, so that end is filled in from the germline J gene. The chain has TRBV7-9 and TRBJ1-4; D remains unclear. The CDR3 is 14 amino acids. From germline, CDR1 is SEHNR and CDR2 FQNEAQ (reference sequence). Trimming removed 5 bases from V and 2 bases from J, with 9 bases in between. CDR3 region: CASSLGYTNEKLFF. The sequenced CDR3 bases are TGTGCCAGCAGCCTCGGGTATACTAATGAAAAA.

This clone has just a few counts. The read gets to within 3 residues of the CDR3 end, and the germline J gene fills in the rest. This rearrangement joins TRBV19 to TRBJ2-1; possibly TRBD1 for D (6 bases). CDR1 is LNHDA, CDR2 SQIVND, per germline (reference sequence). There are 15 residues in the CDR3. V shed 2 bases and J shed 6 bases, with 14 bases lying between them. The sequenced part of the CDR3 DNA is TGTGCCAGTAGTATAATGGCAGGGGATGGCAATGAG. Residues: CASSIMAGDGNE. The entire CDR3 is CASSIMAGDGNEQFF.

This clone was counted between two and nine times. The read terminates 3 residues before the CDR3 end, so the remaining end is supplied by the germline J gene. V and J are TRBV6-1 and TRBJ2-5; 7 bases fit TRBD1. Germline V gene data show CDR1 as MNHNS and CDR2 as SASEGT. The CDR3 runs to 14 residues. The ends lost 2 bases at V and 2 bases at J; junction bases unmatched: 2. CDR3 amino acids: CASSEYRGQETQYF. The part of the CDR3 DNA that was read is TGTGCCAGCAGTGAATACAGGGGACAAGAGACC.

Note on this clone: The read halts 3 residues ahead of the CDR3 end, with the missing end drawn from the germline J gene. The J gene is TRBJ1-1, the V gene TRBV7-2; D remains ambiguous. V dropped 7 bases and J dropped 2 bases, with 11 bases sitting between them. CDR1 and CDR2 from the germline V gene are SGHTA and FQGNSA. CDR3 length: 13 residues. This chain's CDR3 is CASTEDFNTEAFF. CDR3 DNA (partial): TGTGCCAGCACCGAAGACTTTAACACTGAA.

Comments on this clone: The DNA ends 3 residues before the CDR3 does, and the rest of the CDR3 is filled in from the germline J gene. V usage is TRBV18 and J usage is TRBJ1-3; D uncertain. Trimming shortened V by 3 bases and J by 0 bases, and 9 bases separated the two germline ends. CDR3 length equals 15 residues. CDR1 KGHSH and CDR2 LQKENI come from the germline V gene. CDR3 DNA, as far as it was read: TGTGCCAGCTCACCGGGCAGCTCCTCTGGAAACACC. Translation: CASSPGSSSGNT. The full-length CDR3 reads as CASSPGSSSGNTIYF.

The CDR3 bases that were read are TGTGCCTGGACAGGACTAGCGGAGACC. This encodes CAWTGLAET. The complete CDR3 protein is CAWTGLAETQYF. The gene calls are TRBV30 and TRBJ2-5, with 9 bases aligning to TRBD2. Coverage ceases 3 residues before the CDR3 finishes, and the germline J gene fills in the end. Germline trimming cut 4 bases from V and 5 bases from J; bases unmatched to any gene: 2. Germline V gene data show CDR1 as GTSNPN and CDR2 as SVGIG (reference sequence). CDR3 length: 12 residues. Combining the CDR3 with reference TRBV30 and TRBJ2-5 gives the whole variable domain SQTIHQWPATLVQPVGSPLSLECTVEGTSNPNLYWYRQAAGRGLQLLFYSVGIGQISSEVPQNLSASRPQDRQFILSSKKLLLSDSGFYLCAWTGLAETQYFGPGTRLLVL.

Regarding this clone: The read terminates 3 residues before the CDR3 end, so the remaining end is supplied by the germline J gene. The rearrangement joins TRBV19 to TRBJ2-7, with 8 bases that match TRBD1. Germline CDR1 reads LNHDA; CDR2 reads SQIVND (reference sequence). This CDR3 has 15 amino acids. With V trimmed by 3 bases and J by 5 bases, 9 bases remained unmatched. The CDR3 sequence: CASSIIRGQGHEQYF. Partial CDR3 DNA: TGTGCCAGTAGTATCATAAGAGGACAGGGCCACGAG.